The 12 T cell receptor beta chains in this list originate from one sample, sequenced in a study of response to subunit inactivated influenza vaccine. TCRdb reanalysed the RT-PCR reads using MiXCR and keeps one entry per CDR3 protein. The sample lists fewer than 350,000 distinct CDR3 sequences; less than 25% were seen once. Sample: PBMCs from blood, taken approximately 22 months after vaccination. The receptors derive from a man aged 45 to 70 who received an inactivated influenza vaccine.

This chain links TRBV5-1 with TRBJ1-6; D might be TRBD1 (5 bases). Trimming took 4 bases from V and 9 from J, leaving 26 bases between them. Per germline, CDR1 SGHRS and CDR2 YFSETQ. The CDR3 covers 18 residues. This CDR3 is CASSPTSGTLGISSPLHF. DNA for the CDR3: TGCGCCAGCAGCCCCACCTCCGGGACTCTGGGAATCAGTTCACCCCTCCACTTT.

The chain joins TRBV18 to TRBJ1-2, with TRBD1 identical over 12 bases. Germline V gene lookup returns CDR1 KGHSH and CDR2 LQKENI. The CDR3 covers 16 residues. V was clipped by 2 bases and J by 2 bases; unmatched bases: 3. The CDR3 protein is CASSPSGTGGNYGYTF. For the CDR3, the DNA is TGTGCCAGCTCACCATCCGGGACAGGGGGCAACTATGGCTACACCTTC.

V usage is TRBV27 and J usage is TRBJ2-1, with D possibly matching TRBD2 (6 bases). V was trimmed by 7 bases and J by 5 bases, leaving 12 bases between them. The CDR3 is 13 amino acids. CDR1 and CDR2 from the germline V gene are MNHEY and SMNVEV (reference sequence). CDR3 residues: CASMASANNEQFF. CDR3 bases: TGTGCCAGCATGGCTAGCGCCAACAATGAGCAGTTCTTC.

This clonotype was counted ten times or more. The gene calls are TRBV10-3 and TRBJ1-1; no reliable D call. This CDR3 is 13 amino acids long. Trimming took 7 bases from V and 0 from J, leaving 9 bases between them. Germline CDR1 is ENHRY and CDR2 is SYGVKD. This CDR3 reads CAIKGNLNTEAFF. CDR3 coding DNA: TGTGCCATCAAGGGCAATTTGAACACTGAAGCTTTCTTT.

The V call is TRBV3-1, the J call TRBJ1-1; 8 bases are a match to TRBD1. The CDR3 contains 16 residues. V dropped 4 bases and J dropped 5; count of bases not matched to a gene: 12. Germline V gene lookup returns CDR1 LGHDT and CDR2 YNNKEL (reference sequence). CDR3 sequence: CASSPRQGLRRTEAFF. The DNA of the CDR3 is TGTGCCAGCAGCCCCCGACAGGGGCTAAGGCGGACTGAAGCTTTCTTT. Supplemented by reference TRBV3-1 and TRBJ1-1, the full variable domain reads DTAVSQTPKYLVTQMGNDKSIKCEQNLGHDTMYWYKQDSKKFLKIMFSYNNKELIINETVPNRFSPKSPDKAHLNLHINSLELGDSAVYFCASSPRQGLRRTEAFFGQGTRLTVV.

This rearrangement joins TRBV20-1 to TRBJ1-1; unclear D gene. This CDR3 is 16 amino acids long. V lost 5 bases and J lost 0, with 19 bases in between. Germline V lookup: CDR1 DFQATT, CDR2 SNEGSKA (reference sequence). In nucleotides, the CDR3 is TGCAGTGCTCAGAGTCGGAATTGGGTGATGAACACTGAAGCTTTCTTT. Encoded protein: CSAQSRNWVMNTEAFF.

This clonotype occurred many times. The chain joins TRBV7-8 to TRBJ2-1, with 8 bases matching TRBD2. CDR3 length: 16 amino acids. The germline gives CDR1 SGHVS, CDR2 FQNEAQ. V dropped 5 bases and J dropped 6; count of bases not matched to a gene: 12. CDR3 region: CASSPALREGPNEQFF. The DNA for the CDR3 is TGTGCCAGCAGCCCGGCCCTCCGGGAGGGCCCCAATGAGCAGTTCTTC.

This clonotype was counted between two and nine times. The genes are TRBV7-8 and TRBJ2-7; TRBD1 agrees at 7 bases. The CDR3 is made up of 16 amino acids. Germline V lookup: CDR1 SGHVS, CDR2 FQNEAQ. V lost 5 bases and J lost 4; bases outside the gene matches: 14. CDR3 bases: TGTGCCAGCAGCATACCGCTGGGACAGCTCCTATACGAGCAGTACTTC. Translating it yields CASSIPLGQLLYEQYF.

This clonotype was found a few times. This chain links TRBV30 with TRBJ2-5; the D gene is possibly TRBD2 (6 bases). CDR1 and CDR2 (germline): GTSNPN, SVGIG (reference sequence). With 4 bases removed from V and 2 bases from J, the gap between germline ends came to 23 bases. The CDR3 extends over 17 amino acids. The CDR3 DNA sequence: TGTGCCTGGACCACCCCCCCGAAACGGGGGATACAAGAGACCCAGTACTTC. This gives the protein CAWTTPPKRGIQETQYF.

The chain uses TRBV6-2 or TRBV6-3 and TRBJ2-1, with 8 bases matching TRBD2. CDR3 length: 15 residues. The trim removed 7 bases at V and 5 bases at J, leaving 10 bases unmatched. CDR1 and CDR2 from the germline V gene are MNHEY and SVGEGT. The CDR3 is CASNIELAVHNEQFF. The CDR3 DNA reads TGTGCCAGCAATATCGAACTAGCGGTTCACAATGAGCAGTTCTTC.

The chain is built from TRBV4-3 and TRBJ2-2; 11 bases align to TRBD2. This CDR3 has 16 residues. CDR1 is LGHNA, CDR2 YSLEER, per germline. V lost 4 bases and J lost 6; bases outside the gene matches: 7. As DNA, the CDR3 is TGCGCCAGCAGCCCTCATTCGACTAGCGGGGCCGGGGAGCTGTTTTTT. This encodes CASSPHSTSGAGELFF.

The CDR3 here is CASSPPGLAGGEQFF. CDR3 nucleotides: TGTGCCAGCTCACCCCCTGGACTAGCGGGGGGTGAGCAGTTCTTC. The rearrangement links TRBV18 to TRBJ2-1; 14 bases are shared with TRBD2. The junction had 4 bases not matched to a gene; V was cut back by 3 bases and J by 9 bases. CDR1 is KGHSH and CDR2 is LQKENI in the germline V gene. There are 15 residues in the CDR3.